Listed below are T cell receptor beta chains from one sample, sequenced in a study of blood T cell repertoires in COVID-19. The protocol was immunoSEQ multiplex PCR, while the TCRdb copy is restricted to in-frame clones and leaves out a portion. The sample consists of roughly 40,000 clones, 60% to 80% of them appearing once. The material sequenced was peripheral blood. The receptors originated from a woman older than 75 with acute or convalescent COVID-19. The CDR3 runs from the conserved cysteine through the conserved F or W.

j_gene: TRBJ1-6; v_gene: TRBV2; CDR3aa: CASSPTGSSYNSPLHF
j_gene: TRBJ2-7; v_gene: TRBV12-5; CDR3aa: CASADSSSYEQYF
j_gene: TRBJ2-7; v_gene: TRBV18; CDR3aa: CASSGTGGEQYF
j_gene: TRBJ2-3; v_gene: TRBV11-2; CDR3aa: CASSFGQAGVDTQYF
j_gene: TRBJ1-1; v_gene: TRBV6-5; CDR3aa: CASSYLTAPEAFF
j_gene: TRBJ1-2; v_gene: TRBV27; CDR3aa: CASSLRVTGNRNYGYTF
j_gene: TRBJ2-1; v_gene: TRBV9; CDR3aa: CASSSSGTQYNEQFF
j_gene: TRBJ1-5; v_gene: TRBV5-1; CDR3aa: CASSYGTGFNQPQHF
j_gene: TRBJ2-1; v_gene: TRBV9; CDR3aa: CASSVESGGGNEQFF
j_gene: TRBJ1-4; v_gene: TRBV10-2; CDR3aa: CASSISKGDRGFGEKLFF
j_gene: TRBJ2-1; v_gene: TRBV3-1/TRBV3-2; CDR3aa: CASSQGLARVYNEQFF
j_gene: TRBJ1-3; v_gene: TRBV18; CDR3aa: CASSPYTTGISSGNTIYF
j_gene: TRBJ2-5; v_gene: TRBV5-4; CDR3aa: CASSLRMIETQYF
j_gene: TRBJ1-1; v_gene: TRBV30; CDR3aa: CAWSKRAGEAFF
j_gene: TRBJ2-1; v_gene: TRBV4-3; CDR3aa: CASSQGQGNEQFF
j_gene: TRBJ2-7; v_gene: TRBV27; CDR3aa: CASSIGTGYEQYF
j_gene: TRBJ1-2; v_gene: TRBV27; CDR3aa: CASSLKGVDGYTF
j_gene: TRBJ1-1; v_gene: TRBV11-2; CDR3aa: CASSFQGASRAFF
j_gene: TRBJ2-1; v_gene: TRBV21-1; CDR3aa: CASSPRRRESYNEQFF
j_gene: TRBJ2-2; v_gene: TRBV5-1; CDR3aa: CASSLRGGGELFF
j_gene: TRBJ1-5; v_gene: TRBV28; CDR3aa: CASSDRAFQPQHF
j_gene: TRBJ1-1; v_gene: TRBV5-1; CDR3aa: CASSLDGFEAFF
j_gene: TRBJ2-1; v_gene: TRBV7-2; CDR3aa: CASSPRGGTSGRRNEQFF
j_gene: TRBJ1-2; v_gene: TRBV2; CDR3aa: CARTGTVYGYTF
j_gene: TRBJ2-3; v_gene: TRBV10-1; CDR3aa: CASSVVATDTQYF
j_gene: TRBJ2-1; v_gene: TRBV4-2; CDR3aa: CASSQDPLVGEQFF
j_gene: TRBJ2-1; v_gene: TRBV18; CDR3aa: CASSQAGGSVDEQFF
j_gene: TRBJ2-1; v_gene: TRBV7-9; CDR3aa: CASTPRGGLYNEQFF
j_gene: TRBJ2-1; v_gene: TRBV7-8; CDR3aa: CASSFKGTGGSEQFF
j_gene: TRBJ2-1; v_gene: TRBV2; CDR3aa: CASMERTRFNEQFF
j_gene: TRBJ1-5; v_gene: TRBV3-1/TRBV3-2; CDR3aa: CASSLREGPQHF
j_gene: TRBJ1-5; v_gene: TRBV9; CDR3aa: CASSATDRDHQPQHF
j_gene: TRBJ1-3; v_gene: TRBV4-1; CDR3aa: CASSQTYFMVGTLGNTIYF
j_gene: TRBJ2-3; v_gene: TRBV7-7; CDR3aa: CASSLGVSARTDTQYF
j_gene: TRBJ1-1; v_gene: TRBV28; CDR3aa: CASTPGGNTEAFF
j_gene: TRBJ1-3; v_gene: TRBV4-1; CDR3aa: CASSHPSGLNTIYF
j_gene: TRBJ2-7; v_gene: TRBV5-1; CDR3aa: CASSKGQAIAYEQYF
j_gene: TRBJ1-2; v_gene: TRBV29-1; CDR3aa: CSVGNRGLFYGYTF
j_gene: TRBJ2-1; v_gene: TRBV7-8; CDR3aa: CASSLMTSGSYNEQFF
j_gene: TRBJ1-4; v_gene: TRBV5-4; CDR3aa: CASSPSRGTNEKLFF
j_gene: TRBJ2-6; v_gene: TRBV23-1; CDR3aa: CASSHRRDRENSGANVLTF
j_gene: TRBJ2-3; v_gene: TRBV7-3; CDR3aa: CASSSSLTTSGRGDTQYF
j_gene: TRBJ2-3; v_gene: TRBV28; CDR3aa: CASSSYTQYF
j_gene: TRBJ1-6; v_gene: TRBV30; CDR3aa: CAWSWTGRNSPLHF
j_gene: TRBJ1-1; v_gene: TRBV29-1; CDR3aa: CSVDAGSNTEAFF
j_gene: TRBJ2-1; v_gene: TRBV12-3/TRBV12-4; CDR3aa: CASRRVNEQFF
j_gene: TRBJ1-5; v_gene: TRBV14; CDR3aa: CASSQETAYSNQPQHF
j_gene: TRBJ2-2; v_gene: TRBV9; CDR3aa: CASSVVAAGDGELFF
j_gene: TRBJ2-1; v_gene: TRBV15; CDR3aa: CATSGGLGHNEQFF
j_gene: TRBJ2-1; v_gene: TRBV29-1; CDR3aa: CSVGRLAGGGDEQFF
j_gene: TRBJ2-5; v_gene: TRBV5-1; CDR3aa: CASSLREGQETQYF
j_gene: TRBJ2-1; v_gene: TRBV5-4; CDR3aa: CASSRTRQGGDEQFF
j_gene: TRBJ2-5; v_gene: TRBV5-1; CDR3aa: CASSWAVAGGETQYF
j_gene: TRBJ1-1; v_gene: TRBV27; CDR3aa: CASSRGTGGTEAFF